Sequencing of this TCR beta chain was carried out in a study of blood T cells in healthy people across ages. Looking at the study overall: Capture by template switching was about one barcoded beta molecule per two T cells.

Healthy Caucasian individuals from Russia aged about 6 to 90 served as donors. The authors drew roughly 9.8 milliliters of peripheral blood from each donor. The CDR3 length is 17 residues. V dropped 1 base and J dropped 1; count of bases not matched to a gene: 7. Germline V gene lookup returns CDR1 SGHTA and CDR2 FQGNSA. Next came a second PCR, run for about 6 to 11 cycles, which used a sample-barcoded 5' primer along with a J-beta primer mix. TCRdb reanalysed the 5' RACE reads using MiXCR and keeps one entry per CDR3 protein. Of about 570,000 distinct CDR3 sequences in the sample, approximately 30% were seen once.

The receptor was isolated from a woman in her 70s in good health. The sequencing input was blood. The V gene is TRBV7-2, the J gene TRBJ2-3, with TRBD2 identical over 8 bases. This chain's CDR3 is CASSLGVEAGGTDTQYF. The CDR3 bases are TGTGCCAGCAGCTTAGGGGTTGAAGCGGGGGGCACAGATACGCAGTATTTT. Supplemented by reference TRBV7-2 and TRBJ2-3, the full variable domain reads GAGVSQSPSNKVTEKGKDVELRCDPISGHTALYWYRQSLGQGLEFLIYFQGNSAPDKSGLPSDRFSAERTGGSVSTLTIQRTQQEDSAVYLCASSLGVEAGGTDTQYFGPGTRLTVL.